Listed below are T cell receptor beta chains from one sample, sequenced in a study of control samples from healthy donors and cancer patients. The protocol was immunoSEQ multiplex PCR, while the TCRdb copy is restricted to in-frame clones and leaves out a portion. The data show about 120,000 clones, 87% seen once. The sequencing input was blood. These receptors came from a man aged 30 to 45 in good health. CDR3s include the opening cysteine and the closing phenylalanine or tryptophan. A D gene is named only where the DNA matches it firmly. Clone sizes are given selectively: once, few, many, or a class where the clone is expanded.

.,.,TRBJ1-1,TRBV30,TGTGCCTGGAGTGGGCTTAGGAACACTGAAGCTTTCTTT,CAWSGLRNTEAFF
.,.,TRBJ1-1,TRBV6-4,TGTGCCAGCAGTGTGGACAGATATAACACTGAAGCTTTCTTT,CASSVDRYNTEAFF
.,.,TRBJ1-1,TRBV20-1,TGCAGTGCTAGCAGGGGCACTGAAGCTTTCTTT,CSASRGTEAFF
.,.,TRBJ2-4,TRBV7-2,TGTGCCAGCAGCTTCCCAGGACAGTTTCAGTACTTC,CASSFPGQFQYF
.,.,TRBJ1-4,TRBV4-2,TGTGCCAGCAGCCAAGGAGCAGAAGGTGAAAAACTGTTTTTT,CASSQGAEGEKLFF
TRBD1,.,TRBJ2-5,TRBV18,TGTGCCAGCTCACCAGGGACAGAAGAAGAGACCCAGTACTTC,CASSPGTEEETQYF
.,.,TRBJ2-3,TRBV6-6,TGTGCCAGCAGTCTACGACCGGGGAATCAGGCCACAGATACGCAGTATTTT,CASSLRPGNQATDTQYF
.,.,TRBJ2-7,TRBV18,TGTGCCAGCTCACAGTCGTTCCGGGACCCATACTACGAGCAGTACTTC,CASSQSFRDPYYEQYF
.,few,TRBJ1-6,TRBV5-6,TGTGCCAGCAGCTTGGCGCGGGACATCGACTGGAATTCACCCCTCCACTTT,CASSLARDIDWNSPLHF
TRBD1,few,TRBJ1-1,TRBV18,TGTGCCAGCTCACCACGACAGGGGTCCTCTACGGCTGAAGCTTTCTTT,CASSPRQGSSTAEAFF
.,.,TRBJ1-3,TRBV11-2,TGTGCCAGCAGCTTAGGGGGGAACACCATATATTTT,CASSLGGNTIYF
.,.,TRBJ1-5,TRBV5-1,TGCGCCAGCAGCTTCGGTCCAGGGGAGGATCAGCCCCAGCATTTT,CASSFGPGEDQPQHF
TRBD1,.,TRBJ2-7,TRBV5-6,TGTGCCAGCAGCTACGACAGGGGGTACGAGCAGTACTTC,CASSYDRGYEQYF
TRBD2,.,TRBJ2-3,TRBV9,TGTGCCAGCAGCGCTCAAACGGGGGGGCGAACAGATACGCAGTATTTT,CASSAQTGGRTDTQYF
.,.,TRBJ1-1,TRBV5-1,TGCGCCAGCAGCCTTAAATTCGCCACTGAAGCTTTCTTT,CASSLKFATEAFF
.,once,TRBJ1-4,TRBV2,TGTGCCACTCAACGGGGGCATGAAAAACTGTTTTTT,CATQRGHEKLFF
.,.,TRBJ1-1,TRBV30,TGTGCCTGGAGTCCACCGACTGGTACGGCTTTCTTT,CAWSPPTGTAFF
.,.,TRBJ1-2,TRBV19,TGTGCCAGTAGTACAGAGGGGGGCAGGGATCGGAGTGGCTACACCTTC,CASSTEGGRDRSGYTF
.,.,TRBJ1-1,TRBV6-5,TGTGCCAGCCGGACGGTCCGGGACACTGAAGCTTTCTTT,CASRTVRDTEAFF
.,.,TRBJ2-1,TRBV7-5,TGTGCCAGAAGCAGGGGGGGGATATTGCGGAATGAGCAGTTCTTC,CARSRGGILRNEQFF
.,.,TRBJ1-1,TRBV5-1,TGCGCCAGCAGCTTGCCACCCCCGGGGGCTGAAGCTTTCTTT,CASSLPPPGAEAFF
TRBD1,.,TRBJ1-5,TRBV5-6,TGTGCCAGCAGCTTGCACAGGGGGAGCAATCAGCCCCAGCATTTT,CASSLHRGSNQPQHF
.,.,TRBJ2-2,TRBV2,TGTGCCAGCAGTGTTTCGGGGGCCGGGGAGCTGTTTTTT,CASSVSGAGELFF
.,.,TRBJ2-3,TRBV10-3,TGTGCCGTAAGGGGGTCGGATTTAGATACGCAGTATTTT,CAVRGSDLDTQYF
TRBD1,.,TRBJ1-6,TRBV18,TGTGCCAGCTCACGCCGGGACAGGGATAATTCACCCCTCCACTTT,CASSRRDRDNSPLHF
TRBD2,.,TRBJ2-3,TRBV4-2,TGTGCCAGCAGCCAAGCCTTGATCGGACTAGCGGGAGATACGCAGTATTTT,CASSQALIGLAGDTQYF
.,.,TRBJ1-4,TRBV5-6,TGTGCCAGCAGCTTGGAATGGGATGAAAAACTGTTTTTT,CASSLEWDEKLFF
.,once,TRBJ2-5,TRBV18,TGTGCCAGCTCACCTCAAGCTGGCCAAGAGACCCAGTACTTC,CASSPQAGQETQYF
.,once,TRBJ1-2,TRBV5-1,TGCGCCAGCAGCTCGGGGGGCGCCGGGTGGGGCTACACCTTC,CASSSGGAGWGYTF
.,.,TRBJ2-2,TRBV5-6,TGTGCCAGCAGCTTTGCGAGCGGGGAGCTGTTTTTT,CASSFASGELFF
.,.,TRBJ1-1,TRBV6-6,TGTGCCATTAGGGACACTGAAGCTTTCTTT,CAIRDTEAFF
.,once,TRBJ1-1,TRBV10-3,TGTGCCATCAAGGCCGAGCCTAACACTGAAGCTTTCTTT,CAIKAEPNTEAFF
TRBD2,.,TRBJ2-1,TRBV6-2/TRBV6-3,TGTGCCAGCAGTTTATCGGCTAGCGGGGACGAGTTCTTC,CASSLSASGDEFF
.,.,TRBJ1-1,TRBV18,TGTGCCAGCTCACCACGGAGGGAGAGGGGTGAAGCTTTCTTT,CASSPRRERGEAFF
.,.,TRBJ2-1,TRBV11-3,TGTGCCAGCAGCTTAGGCGGCTCCTACAATGAGCAGTTCTTC,CASSLGGSYNEQFF
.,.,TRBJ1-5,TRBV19,TGTGCCACTAAAAGTGGAAGTCAGCCCCAGCATTTT,CATKSGSQPQHF
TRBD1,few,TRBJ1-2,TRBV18,TGTGCCACCGCTACAGGGGACCGGAGGGGCTACACCTTC,CATATGDRRGYTF
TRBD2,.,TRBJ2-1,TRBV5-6,TGTGCCAGCAGCTTACGTAGCGGGGGTTTTTCCTACAATGAGCAGTTCTTC,CASSLRSGGFSYNEQFF
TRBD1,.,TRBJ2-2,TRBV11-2,TGTGCCAGCAGCTTCCTCAGGGGGTCCGGGGAGCTGTTTTTT,CASSFLRGSGELFF
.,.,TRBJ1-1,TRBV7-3,TGTGCCAGCAGCTTAACACTGAACACTGAAGCTTTCTTT,CASSLTLNTEAFF
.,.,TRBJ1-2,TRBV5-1,TGCGCCAGCAGCTTGGAGGCAGCTAACTATGGCTACACCTTC,CASSLEAANYGYTF
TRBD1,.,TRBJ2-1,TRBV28,TGTGCCAGCCCTCCCAGGGGGCTCCCATACAATGAGCAGTTCTTC,CASPPRGLPYNEQFF
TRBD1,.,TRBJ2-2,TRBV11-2,TGTGCCGGCAGCTTACGGACAGGGCCCCTAAACACCGGGGAGCTGTTTTTT,CAGSLRTGPLNTGELFF
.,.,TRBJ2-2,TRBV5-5,TGTGCCAGCAGCTTGAGGCAGGGAAACACCGGGGAGCTGTTTTTT,CASSLRQGNTGELFF
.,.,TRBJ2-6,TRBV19,TGTGCCAGTAGTATTGGTTTCTCTGGGGCCAACGTCCTGACTTTC,CASSIGFSGANVLTF
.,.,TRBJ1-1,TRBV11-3,TGTGCCAGCAGCTCGTGGTCGAGAGCGGGCACTGAAGCTTTCTTT,CASSSWSRAGTEAFF
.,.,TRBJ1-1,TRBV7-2,TGTGCCAGCAGCTCAACCGTCGACAGGAACACTGAAGCTTTCTTT,CASSSTVDRNTEAFF
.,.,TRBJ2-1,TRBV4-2,TGTGCCAGCAGCCAAGTCGCGGACAGATACAATGAGCAGTTCTTC,CASSQVADRYNEQFF
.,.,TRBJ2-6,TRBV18,TGTGCCAGCTCTCCCCGTTGGGAACAGGCCAACGTCCTGACTTTC,CASSPRWEQANVLTF
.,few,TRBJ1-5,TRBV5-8,TGTGCCAGCAGGGGACTCAATCAGCCCCAGCATTTT,CASRGLNQPQHF
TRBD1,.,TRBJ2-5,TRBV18,TGTGCCAGCTCACCAAGGCGACAGGGCCAAGAGACCCAGTACTTC,CASSPRRQGQETQYF
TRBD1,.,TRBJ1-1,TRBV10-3,TGTGCCATCGCCGTGGACAGGGGAAGGACTGAAGCTTTCTTT,CAIAVDRGRTEAFF
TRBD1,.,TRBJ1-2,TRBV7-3,TGTGCCAGCAGCGGGACAGGGGGCTATGGCTACACCTTC,CASSGTGGYGYTF
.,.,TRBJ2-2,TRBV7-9,TGTGCCAGCAGCTTGGAGGTTAGGAACGGGGAGCTGTTTTTT,CASSLEVRNGELFF
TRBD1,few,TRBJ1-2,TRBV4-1,TGCGCCAGCAGCCAAGGGCGGGGGGGACAGGGGGAAGGCTACACCTTC,CASSQGRGGQGEGYTF